Each of the 13 T cell receptor beta chains below was sequenced from the same sample in a study of T cells in localized non-small cell lung cancer. Here immunoSEQ multiplex PCR was the method, and the copy in TCRdb shows in-frame clones only, minus some. The sample yields roughly 66,000 clones, 85% to 90% seen once. The source was peripheral blood, collected before any cancer treatment. The receptors were gathered from a woman aged 40-69 years with stage I lung adenocarcinoma.

Only a few counts were recorded for this clone. The chain joins TRBV7-2 to TRBJ2-3, with D perhaps TRBD2 (6 bases). CDR1 is SGHTA, CDR2 FQGNSA, per germline. V lost 8 bases to trimming and J lost 2 bases, with 20 bases between them. The CDR3 length is 16 residues. The CDR3 reads CASPRAAGTSTDTQYF. CDR3 bases: TGTGCCAGCCCCCGGGCCGCGGGAACCTCCACAGATACGCAGTATTTT.

The chain is built from TRBV2 and TRBJ2-2; 8 bases fit TRBD2. CDR1 and CDR2 (germline): SNHLY, FYNNEI. CDR3 length: 15 residues. Unmatched junction bases numbered 7, after V lost 3 bases and J lost 7 bases. The CDR3 here is CASSEAGGLGGELFF. The CDR3 DNA follows: TGTGCCAGCAGTGAGGCGGGAGGCCTGGGCGGGGAGCTGTTTTTT.

This clone is a singleton in its sample. The chain uses TRBV11-2 and TRBJ1-1; D is undetermined. Germline assignment: CDR1 SGHAT and CDR2 FQNNGV. Trimming cost V 2 bases and J 0 bases, with 13 bases left between them. The CDR3 sequence is 16 residues long. The CDR3: CASSLTPNLLNTEAFF. CDR3 nucleotides: TGTGCCAGCAGCTTAACCCCTAATTTGTTGAACACTGAAGCTTTCTTT. Using reference TRBV11-2 and TRBJ1-1 for the parts outside the CDR3, the full variable domain is EAGVAQSPRYKIIEKRQSVAFWCNPISGHATLYWYQQILGQGPKLLIQFQNNGVVDDSQLPKDRFSAERLKGVDSTLKIQPAKLEDSAVYLCASSLTPNLLNTEAFFGQGTRLTVV.

The J gene is TRBJ2-5, the V gene TRBV14; possible D gene TRBD2, 6 bases. Germline V lookup: CDR1 SGHDN, CDR2 FVKESK. This CDR3 is built from 12 residues. The V end was cut by 1 base, the J end by 7 bases, with 7 bases between. CDR3 in DNA: TGTGCCAGCAGCCAAGGGCGGGGGACCCAGTACTTC. Amino acid sequence: CASSQGRGTQYF. Full variable domain (missing parts from reference TRBV14 and TRBJ2-5): EAGVTQFPSHSVIEKGQTVTLRCDPISGHDNLYWYRRVMGKEIKFLLHFVKESKQDESGMPNNRFLAERTGGTYSTLKVQPAELEDSGVYFCASSQGRGTQYFGPGTRLLVL.

The chain joins TRBV4-3 to TRBJ1-2; a weak D match, TRBD1 (6 bases). V was cut by 1 base and J by 1 base, with 10 bases left in between. The CDR3 contains 15 residues. Germline CDR1 LGHNA, CDR2 YSLEER. The CDR3 is CASSQGRGFNYGYTF. The CDR3, as DNA: TGCGCCAGCAGCCAAGGGAGGGGGTTTAACTATGGCTACACCTTC.

The V and J genes are TRBV27 and TRBJ2-7; tentatively, D is TRBD2 (6 bases). Germline CDR1 MNHEY, CDR2 SMNVEV (reference sequence). CDR3 size: 12 residues. Trimming stripped 5 bases from V and 7 bases from J, with 12 bases between. Here the CDR3 reads CASSPSRGEQYF. CDR3 coding DNA: TGTGCCAGCAGTCCCTCCCGGGGGGAGCAGTACTTC.

The rearrangement joins TRBV6-1 to TRBJ2-5; the D gene is possibly TRBD1 (7 bases). The CDR3 length is 16 residues. Germline CDR1 is MNHNS and CDR2 is SASEGT. The V and J ends lost 4 bases and 0 bases respectively, with 15 bases between them. This CDR3 is CASSVRAGGYQETQYF. Written as DNA, the CDR3 is TGTGCCAGCAGTGTTAGGGCAGGGGGGTACCAAGAGACCCAGTACTTC.

The genes are TRBV5-1 and TRBJ2-5, with D hard to call. With 0 bases removed from V and 2 bases from J, the gap between germline ends came to 17 bases. The CDR3 has 17 residues. Germline V CDR1 and CDR2: SGHRS, YFSETQ. The CDR3 region has the DNA TGCGCCAGCAGCTTGGGTCGTCTGGAGTCCCTTCAAGAGACCCAGTACTTC. Translation gives CASSLGRLESLQETQYF.

This chain links TRBV2 with TRBJ2-7; D unclear. The CDR3 is 15 amino acids. Trimming took off 7 bases at V and 4 bases at J, with 20 bases between the two ends. CDR1 and CDR2 (germline): SNHLY, FYNNEI. As DNA, the CDR3 is TGTGCCAGCACTATCATCCAGGACGGCGATTACGAGCAGTACTTC. Amino acid sequence: CASTIIQDGDYEQYF.

The chain has TRBV28 and TRBJ1-2, with 7 bases lining up with TRBD1. Losses at the gene ends were 5 bases for V and 4 bases for J; bases not matched to a gene: 10. Per the germline V gene, CDR1 is MDHEN and CDR2 is SYDVKM. This CDR3 comprises 15 residues. The CDR3 spells CASSIPTGAGYGYTF. Written as DNA, the CDR3 is TGTGCCAGCAGTATACCTACAGGGGCCGGCTATGGCTACACCTTC.

This chain links TRBV7-9 with TRBJ1-1; D remains ambiguous. This CDR3 comprises 14 residues. Germline lookup yields CDR1 SEHNR and CDR2 FQNEAQ (reference sequence). V lost 0 bases to trimming and J lost 1 base, with 6 bases between them. The DNA for the CDR3 is TGTGCCAGCAGCTTAGCGTCAGAGAACACTGAAGCTTTCTTT. Amino acids: CASSLASENTEAFF.

The rearrangement links TRBV5-1 to TRBJ1-1; possible D gene TRBD1, 5 bases. Germline lookup yields CDR1 SGHRS and CDR2 YFSETQ. This CDR3 has 14 residues. V was clipped by 4 bases and J by 1 base, with 11 bases between them. DNA for the CDR3: TGCGCCAGCAGCGGGACTGATTGGAACACTGAAGCTTTCTTT. Its protein product is CASSGTDWNTEAFF.

The chain employs TRBV2 and TRBJ2-2, with TRBD1 matching over 7 bases. Germline CDR1 and CDR2: SNHLY and FYNNEI. The V and J ends lost 6 bases and 1 base, in that order; junction bases with no gene match: 2. CDR3 length equals 14 residues. CDR3: CASRDRENTGELFF. The CDR3 DNA is TGTGCCAGCAGAGACAGGGAGAACACCGGGGAGCTGTTTTTT.